A selection of T cell receptor beta chains follows, all from one sample in a study of blood T cell repertoires in COVID-19. Sequencing was performed with immunoSEQ multiplex PCR; in TCRdb, only in-frame clones are kept and a portion is missing. Seen here are fewer than 80,000 clones, 90% observed once, and the top ten hold approximately 5.8%. Sequenced: peripheral blood. These TCRs come from a middle-aged man with acute or convalescent COVID-19. Both conserved end residues are part of each CDR3. The order of the fields is V gene, clone size, D gene, J gene, CDR3 DNA, CDR3 protein. A D gene is named only where the DNA matches it firmly. Only part of the rows carry a size: once, few, many, or a class if the clone is expanded.

TRBV21-1	-	-	TRBJ1-5	TGTGCCAGCAGCAAAGAGTCGGGGCAGGGGATTCTTAGCAATCAGCCCCAGCATTTT	CASSKESGQGILSNQPQHF
TRBV21-1	once	-	TRBJ2-1	TGTGCCAGCAGCAATTGCCGCCGGGAGCAGTTCTTC	CASSNCRREQFF
TRBV3-1/TRBV3-2	-	TRBD2	TRBJ2-5	TGTGCCAGCAGCCAGTACAATGCGGGACTAGCGTCCCAGTACTTC	CASSQYNAGLASQYF
TRBV15	-	-	TRBJ2-5	TGTGCCACCAGCAGTACTAGGGAGACCCAGTACTTC	CATSSTRETQYF
TRBV9	-	-	TRBJ1-1	TGTGCCAGCAGCGTAGCAGAAGGGGTAGAAGCTTTCTTT	CASSVAEGVEAFF
TRBV11-3	-	TRBD1	TRBJ1-2	TGTGCCAGCAGCCGACAGGGGTACTATGGCTACACCTTC	CASSRQGYYGYTF
TRBV25-1	few	-	TRBJ1-3	TGTGCCAGCAGTTTCCTAGGTGGATCTGGAAACACCATATATTTT	CASSFLGGSGNTIYF
TRBV5-1	few	TRBD1	TRBJ1-3	TGCGCCAGCAGTCTCGGGACAGCTGGAAACACCATATATTTT	CASSLGTAGNTIYF
TRBV19	once	-	TRBJ2-2	TGTGCCAGTAGTATAGCCAGATTCACCGGGGAGCTGTTTTTT	CASSIARFTGELFF
TRBV11-3	-	-	TRBJ1-5	TGTGCCAGCAGCCCCGTTCCAAACTATCAGCCCCAGCATTTT	CASSPVPNYQPQHF
TRBV7-2	-	-	TRBJ2-1	TGTGCCAGCAGCTTACGGAGCGGATACAATGAGCAGTTCTTC	CASSLRSGYNEQFF
TRBV24-1	-	-	TRBJ2-1	TGTGCCACCAGTGATTTAGCAGGGGCAAAGGACAATGAGCAGTTCTTC	CATSDLAGAKDNEQFF
TRBV2	-	TRBD2	TRBJ2-2	TGTGCCAGCAGGATTAGCGGGAGGGCCTCCCGAGGCACCGGGGAGCTGTTTTTT	CASRISGRASRGTGELFF
TRBV24-1	-	TRBD1	TRBJ2-5	TGTGCCACCAGTGATGTTACCAGGGGGCAGAAGACCCAGTACTTC	CATSDVTRGQKTQYF
TRBV4-1	-	TRBD2	TRBJ2-1	TGCGCCAGCAGCCAAGGACCCGGACTAGTATATCCCCATGAGCAGTTCTTC	CASSQGPGLVYPHEQFF
TRBV11-2	-	-	TRBJ1-1	TGTGCCAGCAGCCTGCAGCGGGGTACGGACACTGAAGCTTTCTTT	CASSLQRGTDTEAFF
TRBV2	-	TRBD1	TRBJ1-1	TGTGCCAGCAAAACAGGGGGCCTGACTGAAGCTTTCTTT	CASKTGGLTEAFF
TRBV7-8	few	TRBD1	TRBJ2-1	TGTGCCAGCAGCAAAAGACAGGGGGACAATGAGCAGTTCTTC	CASSKRQGDNEQFF
TRBV30	-	-	TRBJ1-3	TGTGCCTGGAGTGTCCCGACAGGAGGAAACACCATATATTTT	CAWSVPTGGNTIYF
TRBV19	-	TRBD1	TRBJ1-1	TGTGCCAGTAAGGCTACAGGGGGCGAGAACGCTGAAGCTTTCTTT	CASKATGGENAEAFF
TRBV15	-	TRBD2	TRBJ2-2	TGTGCCACCAGCAGTGTAGCGGGAGGGGGCCCCGGGGAGCTGTTTTTT	CATSSVAGGGPGELFF